This T cell receptor beta chain was recorded in a study of human T cells and chemical hapten exposure (dated by TCRdb to about 2021). For context, the study as a whole: Libraries were combined into a pool for sequencing, and differences in TCR yield between samples came mainly from small differences in library volumes within the pool. This study followed changes in the peripheral blood TCR repertoire in vivo during primary and secondary sensitization of alopecia patients to the hapten diphenylcyclopropenone (DPC). Each blood RNA sample was used to sequence both TCR alpha and TCR beta chains. General study outcomes and caveats: DPC sensitization did not change how many TCRs were above 1 in 1000 frequency, and no evidence was found of alterations in global repertoire structure. After repeated subsampling, the strength of the expansion versus patch-test correlation and the threshold at which it became significant changed.

Receptors were amplified or captured by RACE. The sequencer listed for this sample is NextSeq 500. During library preparation, unique molecular identifiers were attached to individual cDNA molecules so that TCRs could be counted quantitatively and reproducibly. In the authors' own workflow: Samples had a median of approximately 93,000 TCRs, with a range from about 23,224 to 690,600. The Decombinator software suite was used to annotate V, J and CDR3 in the TCR reads. For PS versus PT1 abundance plots, all samples were subsampled to the same number of TCRs (28,000). Expanded TCRs were defined as absent before sensitization and observed at least eight times at the 2-week time point. TCRdb passed the public sequencing reads through fastp at Q25 and MiXCR, retaining productive beta sequences. When rows share a CDR3 protein, they turn into one entry using the most common DNA and genes. These V and J calls are TCRdb output, not the study's own analysis. The sample table records 55,000 to 75,000 distinct CDR3 sequences; around 6.1% of these occur just once. Jointly, the top ten make up roughly 3% of the sample.

This clonotype was seen at least ten times. Its antigen is still unknown. No clone much larger than this one lies a single base away; base qualities are absent. The germline V gene (reference sequence) supplies CDR1 SGHKS and CDR2 YYEKEE. Germline trimming amounts to 3 bases on V and 8 bases on J, with 3 as the count of junction bases outside the gene matches. Taken from cysteine to phenylalanine, the CDR3 has 14 residues. Only CDR3 DNA is held: 42 bases, read in frame from base 1. Per the publication, the time point label means: healthy volunteer bleed at 6 weeks. Total RNA was isolated from unfractionated whole blood collected in Tempus Blood RNA tubes. About five healthy volunteers served as TCR sequencing controls and were bled at day 0, 2 weeks and 6 weeks.

The TCR originated in a female donor in good health. Some clones in this sample may be carry-over from other donors' samples. The V gene is TRBV5-5 and the J gene is TRBJ1-6, with 9 middle bases fitting TRBD1. Sequencing used whole blood. CDR3 loop: CASSSQGAHSPLHF. The nucleotide sequence is given as TGTGCCAGCAGCTCACAGGGGGCGCATTCACCCCTCCACTTT.